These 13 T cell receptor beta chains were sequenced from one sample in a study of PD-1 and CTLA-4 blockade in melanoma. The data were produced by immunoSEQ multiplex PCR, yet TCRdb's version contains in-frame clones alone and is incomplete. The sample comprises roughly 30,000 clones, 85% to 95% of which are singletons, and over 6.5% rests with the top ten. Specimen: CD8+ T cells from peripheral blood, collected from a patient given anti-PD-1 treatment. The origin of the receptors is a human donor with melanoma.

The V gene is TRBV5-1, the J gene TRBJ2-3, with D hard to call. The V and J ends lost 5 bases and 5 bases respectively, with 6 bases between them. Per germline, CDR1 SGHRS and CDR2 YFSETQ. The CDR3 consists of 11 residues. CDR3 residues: CASSHGDTQYF. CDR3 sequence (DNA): TGCGCCAGCAGTCATGGAGATACGCAGTATTTT.

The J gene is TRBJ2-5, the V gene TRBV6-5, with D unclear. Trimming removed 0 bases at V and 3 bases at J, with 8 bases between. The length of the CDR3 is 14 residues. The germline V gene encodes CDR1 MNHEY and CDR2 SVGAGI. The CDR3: CASSYSRSEETQYF. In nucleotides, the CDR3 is TGTGCCAGCAGTTACTCCCGCAGCGAAGAGACCCAGTACTTC.

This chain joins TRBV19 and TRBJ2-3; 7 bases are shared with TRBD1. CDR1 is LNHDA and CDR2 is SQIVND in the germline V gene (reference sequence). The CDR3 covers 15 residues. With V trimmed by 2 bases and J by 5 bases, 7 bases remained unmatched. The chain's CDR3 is CASSIRDSPQDTQYF. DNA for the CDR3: TGTGCCAGTAGTATAAGGGACAGTCCTCAAGATACGCAGTATTTT. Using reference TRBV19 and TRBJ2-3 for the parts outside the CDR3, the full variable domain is DGGITQSPKYLFRKEGQNVTLSCEQNLNHDAMYWYRQDPGQGLRLIYYSQIVNDFQKGDIAEGYSVSREKKESFPLTVTSAQKNPTAFYLCASSIRDSPQDTQYFGPGTRLTVL.

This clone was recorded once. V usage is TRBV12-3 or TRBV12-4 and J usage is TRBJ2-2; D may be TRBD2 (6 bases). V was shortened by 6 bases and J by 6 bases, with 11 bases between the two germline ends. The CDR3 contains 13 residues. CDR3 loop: CASRNTGAGELFF. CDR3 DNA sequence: TGTGCCAGCAGAAACACGGGGGCCGGGGAGCTGTTTTTT.

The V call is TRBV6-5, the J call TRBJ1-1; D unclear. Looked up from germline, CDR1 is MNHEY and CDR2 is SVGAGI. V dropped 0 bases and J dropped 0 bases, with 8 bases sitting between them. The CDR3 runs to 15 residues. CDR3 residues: CASSYSKLLNTEAFF. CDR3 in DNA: TGTGCCAGCAGTTACTCGAAACTGTTGAACACTGAAGCTTTCTTT.

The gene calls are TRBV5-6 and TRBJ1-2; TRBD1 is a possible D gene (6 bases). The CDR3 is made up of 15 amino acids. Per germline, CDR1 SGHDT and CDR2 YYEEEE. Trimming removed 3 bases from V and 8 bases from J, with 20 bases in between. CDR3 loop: CASSSQGYLSLGYTF. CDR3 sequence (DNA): TGTGCCAGCAGCTCACAGGGATATTTAAGCTTGGGCTACACCTTC.

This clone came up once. CDR3 sequence: CASSLAGGELFF. CDR3 DNA: TGTGCCAGCAGCTTAGCGGGAGGTGAACTGTTTTTT. This chain joins TRBV7-9 and TRBJ1-4; D is ambiguous. The V and J ends lost 0 bases and 12 bases respectively, with 8 bases between them. The germline V gene has CDR1 SEHNR and CDR2 FQNEAQ (reference sequence). The CDR3 is 12 amino acids.

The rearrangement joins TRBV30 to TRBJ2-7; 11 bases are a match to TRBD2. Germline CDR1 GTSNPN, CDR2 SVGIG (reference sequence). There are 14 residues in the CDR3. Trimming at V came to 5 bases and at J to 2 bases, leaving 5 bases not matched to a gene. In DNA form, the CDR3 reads TGTGCCTGGTCCGGGACTAGCGGAACCTACGAGCAGTACTTC. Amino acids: CAWSGTSGTYEQYF.

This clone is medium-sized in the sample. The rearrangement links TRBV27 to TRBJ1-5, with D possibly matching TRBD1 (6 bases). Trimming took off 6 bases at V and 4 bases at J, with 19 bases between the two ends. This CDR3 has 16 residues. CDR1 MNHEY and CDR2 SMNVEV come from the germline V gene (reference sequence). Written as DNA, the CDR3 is TGTGCCAGCAGCCCCCGGTCTGGGGGCGCGAATCAGCCCCAGCATTTT. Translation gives CASSPRSGGANQPQHF.

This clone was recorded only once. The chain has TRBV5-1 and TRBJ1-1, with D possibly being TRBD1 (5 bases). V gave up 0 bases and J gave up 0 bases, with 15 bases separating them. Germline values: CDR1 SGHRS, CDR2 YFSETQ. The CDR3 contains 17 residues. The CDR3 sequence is CASSLEGRVGMNTEAFF. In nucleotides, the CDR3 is TGCGCCAGCAGCTTGGAAGGCAGGGTGGGAATGAACACTGAAGCTTTCTTT. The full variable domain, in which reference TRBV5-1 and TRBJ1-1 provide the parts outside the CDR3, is KAGVTQTPRYLIKTRGQQVTLSCSPISGHRSVSWYQQTPGQGLQFLFEYFSETQRNKGNFPGRFSGRQFSNSRSEMNVSTLELGDSALYLCASSLEGRVGMNTEAFFGQGTRLTVV.

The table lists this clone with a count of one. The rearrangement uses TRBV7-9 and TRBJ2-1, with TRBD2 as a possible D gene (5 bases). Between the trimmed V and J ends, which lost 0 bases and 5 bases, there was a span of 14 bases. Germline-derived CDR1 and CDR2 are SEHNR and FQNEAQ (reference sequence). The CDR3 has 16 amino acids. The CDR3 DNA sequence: TGTGCCAGCAGCTTAGCGCTCGAGGGTTCCGACAATGAGCAGTTCTTC. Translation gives CASSLALEGSDNEQFF.

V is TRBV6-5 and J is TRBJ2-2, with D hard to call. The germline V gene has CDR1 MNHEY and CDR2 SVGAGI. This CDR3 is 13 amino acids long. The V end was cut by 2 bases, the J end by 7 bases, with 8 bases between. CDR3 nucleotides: TGTGCCAGCAGTTACGATGGAAGCGGGGAGCTGTTTTTT. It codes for CASSYDGSGELFF.

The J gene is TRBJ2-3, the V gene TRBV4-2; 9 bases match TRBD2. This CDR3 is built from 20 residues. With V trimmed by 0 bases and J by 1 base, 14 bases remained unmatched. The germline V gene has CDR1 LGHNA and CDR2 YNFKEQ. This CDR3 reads CASSQEKVAGGPGGTDTQYF. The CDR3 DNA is TGTGCCAGCAGCCAAGAAAAGGTGGCGGGGGGGCCCGGGGGCACAGATACGCAGTATTTT.